The clone carrying this T cell receptor beta chain was observed many times. The antigen is undetermined. The read ends 3 residues shy of where the CDR3 ends; the end is completed using the germline J gene. This specimen comes from a study of T cell clonality in common variable immunodeficiency. Study-wide findings and caveats: Common variable immunodeficiency TCR beta sequences reportedly had fewer deletions and N-nucleotide insertions. Shared TCRbeta clones were fewer between CVID subjects than controls.

The CDR3 runs 14 residues. Germline V gene lookup returns CDR1 SQVTM and CDR2 ANQGSEA. Unmatched junction bases numbered 8, after V lost 3 bases and J lost 4 bases. Using immunoSEQ multiplex PCR, the repertoire was profiled, and TCRdb retains in-frame clones only, with some absent. The sample has about 39,000 clones, none seen only once. The specimen was peripheral blood mononuclear cells. The sequence was collected from a person between 18 and 70 years old in good health. The V and J genes are TRBV29-1 and TRBJ1-1; 7 bases fit TRBD1. CDR3 DNA, as far as it was read: TGCAGCGTTGAGAGGACAGGTCTTGGCACTGAA. It yields the protein CSVERTGLGTE. The full CDR3 reads CSVERTGLGTEAFF.